The 15 T cell receptor beta chains listed next were all sequenced from one sample in a study of blood T cell repertoires in COVID-19. Profiling relied on immunoSEQ multiplex PCR, and the TCRdb table lists in-frame clones only, not all of them. This sample has 70,000 to 95,000 clones, with approximately 82% found just once. Source material: peripheral blood. Receptor source: a human donor in a cohort sampled during active COVID-19.

The genes are TRBV29-1 and TRBJ1-4; possibly TRBD1 for D (5 bases). Germline V gene sequence: CDR1 SQVTM, CDR2 ANQGSEA. CDR3 size: 13 residues. V was cut by 4 bases and J by 8 bases, with 14 bases left in between. CDR3 region: CSVVQPGGEKLFF. The CDR3 coding sequence is TGCAGCGTTGTCCAACCCGGGGGAGAAAAACTGTTTTTT.

This clone was seen more than once but under ten times. The chain couples TRBV5-1 to TRBJ2-7, with TRBD1 matching over 10 bases. CDR1 and CDR2 from the germline V gene are SGHRS and YFSETQ. The CDR3 covers 12 residues. V lost 3 bases and J lost 10; bases outside the gene matches: 4. The CDR3 nucleotides are TGCGCCAGCAGCTCGACAGGGGGCGTTCAGTACTTC. Protein product: CASSSTGGVQYF.

CDR3 protein: CASSLRRADTQYF. The CDR3 DNA sequence: TGTGCCAGCAGCTTGAGGCGGGCAGATACGCAGTATTTT. The rearrangement uses TRBV5-4 and TRBJ2-3, with D maybe TRBD2 (5 bases). Trimming stripped 1 base from V and 4 bases from J, with 7 bases between. This CDR3 comprises 13 residues. Germline assignment: CDR1 SGHNT and CDR2 YYREEE (reference sequence).

In its sample, this clone was seen once. The V call is TRBV6-2 or TRBV6-3, the J call TRBJ2-2; perhaps TRBD2 as D (6 bases). The length of the CDR3 is 17 residues. Germline V gene lookup returns CDR1 MNHEY and CDR2 SVGEGT. V was shortened by 2 bases and J by 0 bases, with 13 bases between the two germline ends. The CDR3 reads CASSYPTGTANTGELFF. The CDR3 coding sequence is TGTGCCAGCAGTTACCCTACCGGGACTGCGAACACCGGGGAGCTGTTTTTT.

The chain employs TRBV5-1 and TRBJ2-1; a weak D match, TRBD1 (5 bases). CDR3 length: 15 residues. Looked up from germline, CDR1 is SGHRS and CDR2 is YFSETQ. V was shortened by 0 bases and J by 6 bases, with 13 bases between the two germline ends. CDR3 in amino acids: CASSLVDVRVNEQFF. The CDR3 nucleotides are TGCGCCAGCAGCTTGGTGGACGTCAGGGTCAATGAGCAGTTCTTC.

The rearrangement links TRBV6-2 or TRBV6-3 to TRBJ1-5; D is possibly TRBD1 (6 bases). V was pared by 4 bases and J by 6 bases, with 16 bases between. The CDR3 covers 15 residues. The germline V gene encodes CDR1 MNHEY and CDR2 SVGEGT. The CDR3, as DNA: TGTGCCAGCAGTTTCGTAGGGGGATTTTCTCAGCCCCAGCATTTT. It is translated as CASSFVGGFSQPQHF.

The chain carries TRBV18 and TRBJ2-1, with TRBD2 matching 7 bases. This CDR3 spans 17 amino acids. Trimming cost V 0 bases and J 8 bases; bases outside gene matches: 13. The germline gives CDR1 KGHSH, CDR2 LQKENI. The CDR3 nucleotides read TGTGCCAGCTCACCACCTTCGGGGGAGGGACCCGCCGATGAGCAGTTCTTC. This encodes CASSPPSGEGPADEQFF.

V and J are TRBV7-3 and TRBJ2-5; 10 nucleotides line up with TRBD2. The J segment lost 1 base and the V segment lost 5 bases, leaving 4 bases of the junction unmatched. The CDR3 sequence is 15 residues long. Germline V gene data show CDR1 as SGHTA and CDR2 as FQGTGA. The CDR3 is CASSPGLAAQETQYF. CDR3 nucleotide sequence: TGTGCCAGCAGCCCCGGACTAGCGGCCCAAGAGACCCAGTACTTC.

The chain carries TRBV28 and TRBJ2-7; possible D gene TRBD1, 6 bases. Germline CDR1 reads MDHEN; CDR2 reads SYDVKM. The CDR3 is 14 residues long. V lost 3 bases and J lost 7, with 16 bases in between. This chain's CDR3 is CASSLDSRLREQYF. The CDR3 DNA is TGTGCCAGCAGTTTGGACAGCCGACTACGTGAGCAGTACTTC.

This clone has just a few counts. V and J are TRBV6-4 and TRBJ1-5, with 9 bases identical to TRBD1. Trimming cost V 9 bases and J 5 bases; bases outside gene matches: 2. CDR1 is MRHNA and CDR2 is SNTAGT in the germline V gene. The CDR3 loop spans 12 amino acids. The CDR3 region is CARQGADQPQHF. The CDR3 DNA follows: TGTGCCAGACAGGGGGCTGATCAGCCCCAGCATTTT.

This chain uses TRBV21-1 with TRBJ2-1; the table calls TRBD1, which could not be checked here. TRBV21-1 is assigned pseudogene status. This CDR3 is built from 15 residues. The DNA for the CDR3 is TGTGCCAGGGAACAGGGTTCGGGTTACCCGAATGAGCAGTTCTTC. This sequence encodes CAREQGSGYPNEQFF.

This chain connects TRBV7-9 to TRBJ1-1, with a possible D match to TRBD1 (5 bases). This CDR3 is built from 15 residues. Germline V CDR1 and CDR2: SEHNR, FQNEAQ (reference sequence). V dropped 6 bases and J dropped 3 bases, with 17 bases sitting between them. The CDR3 nucleotides are TGTGCCAGCAGACCAATGCAGGGTGGGGACACTGAAGCTTTCTTT. Translating it yields CASRPMQGGDTEAFF.

V is TRBV11-1 and J is TRBJ2-3; TRBD1 matches at 7 bases. V lost 5 bases to trimming and J lost 1 base; unmatched junction nucleotides: 9. Germline-derived CDR1 and CDR2 are SGHAT and FQDESV (reference sequence). This CDR3 comprises 16 residues. The CDR3 DNA is TGTGCCAGCAGCCTCAGACGCGGACAGGGCACAGATACGCAGTATTTT. Protein product: CASSLRRGQGTDTQYF.

This sequence joins TRBV2 and TRBJ2-5; TRBD1 matches 9 bases. The J segment lost 9 bases and the V segment lost 2 bases, leaving 4 bases of the junction unmatched. The CDR3 loop spans 13 amino acids. Germline CDR1 is SNHLY and CDR2 is FYNNEI. For the CDR3, the DNA is TGTGCCAGCAGTGAAACAGGGGGCGGGGCCCAGTACTTC. It yields the protein CASSETGGGAQYF.

The gene calls are TRBV5-1 and TRBJ1-3; possibly TRBD1 for D (5 bases). V was shortened by 4 bases and J by 0 bases, with 11 bases between the two germline ends. Germline V lookup: CDR1 SGHRS, CDR2 YFSETQ. The CDR3 contains 15 residues. The CDR3 is CASSTDTVSGNTIYF. CDR3 DNA sequence: TGCGCCAGCAGCACGGACACGGTCTCTGGAAACACCATATATTTT.